The source of this TCR beta chain is a study of cytotoxic CD8 clonotypes in ibrutinib-treated CLL. Only in-frame clones appear in the TCRdb table, and some are missing; sequencing was by immunoSEQ multiplex PCR. The data show 300,000 to 400,000 clones, under 70% seen once. The CDR3 covers 14 residues. From germline, CDR1 is SGDLS and CDR2 YYNGEE. The ends were cut back, 0 bases at V and 5 bases at J, with 12 bases in the middle. This sequence originates from a human donor with chronic lymphocytic leukemia. V is TRBV9 and J is TRBJ2-7; the D gene is possibly TRBD2 (6 bases). The sequences come from PBMCs, collected after 36 months of ibrutinib treatment. CDR3 sequence: CASSVDPGGDEQYF. CDR3 nucleotides: TGTGCCAGCAGCGTAGACCCCGGCGGGGACGAGCAGTACTTC.